The rows below give T cell receptor beta chains drawn from one sample of a study of CXCR3-negative and CXCR3-positive naive CD8 T cells. TCRdb re-called the 5' RACE reads and shows each CDR3 protein once, DNA omitted. In total, the table holds about 92,000 distinct CDR3 sequences. Sequencing was done on a sample of naive CXCR3+ CD8+ T cells from blood. The receptors originated from a human donor in good health. Some clones in this sample may be carry-over from other donors' samples. The CDR3 runs from the conserved cysteine through the conserved F or W.

>TRBV27|TRBJ2-1
CASKKAGGSYNEQFF
>TRBV4-2|TRBJ2-7
CASSQDQTSGPYEQYF
>TRBV7-8|TRBJ2-1
CASSRRQGSPRDNEQFF
>TRBV7-3|TRBJ2-3
CASSLLSGDTQYF
>TRBV6-1|TRBJ2-2
CASRINRIGATGELFF
>TRBV29-1|TRBJ2-7
CSVEVRDSPTYEQYF
>TRBV30|TRBJ1-2
CAWEERVGFNYGYTF
>TRBV7-3|TRBJ2-1
CASSQGLFSYNEQFF
>TRBV15|TRBJ2-5
CATSRDGQGTPQETQYF
>TRBV4-1|TRBJ2-3
CASSQEGDRGTDTQYF
>TRBV3-1|TRBJ2-1
CASSQARLAGGDEQFF
>TRBV5-1|TRBJ1-3
CAASGGTTSGNTIYF
>TRBV9|TRBJ1-5
CASSAESGNQPQHF
>TRBV12-1|TRBJ2-7
CASRPRDRSSYEQYF
>TRBV6-6|TRBJ2-1
CASSYGEAEQFF
>TRBV27|TRBJ1-5
CASSLSNTFYQPQHF
>TRBV7-9|TRBJ2-5
CASSLLGRVETQYF
>TRBV12-3/TRBV12-4|TRBJ2-4
CASSPNPGQANTKNIQYF
>TRBV20-1|TRBJ2-2
CSARFTGTNTGELFF
>TRBV28|TRBJ2-3
CASSFGSFTDTQYF
>TRBV7-6|TRBJ2-7
CASSSRQGSYEQYF
>TRBV3-1|TRBJ2-1
CASSQVSGRGIEQFF
>TRBV6-5|TRBJ2-7
CASSYNRAYEQYF
>TRBV12-3/TRBV12-4|TRBJ2-1
CASSLGTSGSLNDEQFF
>TRBV20-1|TRBJ1-5
CSALGQGDNQPQHF
>TRBV5-1|TRBJ2-1
CASSLDGTSGYNEQFF
>TRBV29-1|TRBJ2-1
CSVEDRGRGNEQFF
>TRBV29-1|TRBJ2-7
CSVDGGGTTYEQYF
>TRBV5-1|TRBJ2-7
CASSPGGGYEQYF